This TCR beta chain is from a study of T cells in Graves' hyperthyroidism and ophthalmopathy. Regions amplified from RNA transcripts were the TCR beta CDR3 regions. HTBI primers drove first-round RT-PCR of the TCR CDR3. TCRdb reprocessed the multiplex PCR reads via MiXCR and lists one record per CDR3 protein. The sample records approximately 520,000 distinct CDR3 sequences, approximately 25% being singletons. The V end was cut by 5 bases, the J end by 8 bases, with 15 bases between. CDR1 is MNHEY, CDR2 SMNVEV, per germline (reference sequence). The CDR3 contains 13 residues. Sequencing was done on a sample of blood. The chain carries TRBV27 and TRBJ1-2; D may be TRBD1 (6 bases). The receptor's source is a woman aged 25-40 years with Graves' ophthalmopathy. CDR3 sequence reads: CASSTPQGRGYTF. The CDR3 DNA is TGTGCCAGCAGTACACCACAGGGTCGCGGCTACACCTTC.